This record looks at one TCR beta chain sequence and its context. Antigen specificity is unknown. The CDR3 has 16 amino acids. Germline loops: CDR1 SGDLS, CDR2 YYNGEE. V lost 3 bases to trimming and J lost 4 bases; unmatched junction nucleotides: 9. There were likely unrecorded immune exposures, though donors were nominally healthy when sampled. The sample originates from a study of cytomegalovirus exposure and HLA in healthy donors. Study-level results: As a later analysis revealed, the rate of TCR association differed by HLA locus, with DRB1 most and HLA-C fewest.

This PCR relied on a set of 60 Vbeta primers and 13 Jbeta primers. In the original processing: Unique TCR beta chains numbered about 72 million in a later analysis, with some 9.9 million shared. Data came from immunoSEQ multiplex PCR; TCRdb stores just in-frame clones and leaves some out. That table supplies the V and J calls and clone size; D and trimming were determined from the DNA. The table lists some 110,000 clones, 80% to 85% of them singletons. The chain employs TRBV9 and TRBJ1-1; TRBD1 matches at 10 bases. The clonotype was recovered from a woman aged 30 to 39 in good health and CMV-seronegative. What was sequenced was PBMCs. The CDR3 loop reads CASSGPGTGDRTEAFF. CDR3 coding DNA: TGTGCCAGCAGCGGACCCGGGACAGGGGATCGCACTGAAGCTTTCTTT.